The 10 T cell receptor beta chains below all came from one sample that was sequenced in a study of blood T cells in healthy people across ages. The authors ran a second PCR of 7 to 11 cycles using a sample-barcoded 5' primer and a J-beta primer mix. TCRdb passed the 5' RACE reads through MiXCR, listing each CDR3 protein once. The sample includes about 1.4 million distinct CDR3 sequences, roughly 59% seen only once; the top ten take 5.5% to 8%. Sequencing was carried out using blood. The receptors shown here come from a man aged 18 to 30 in good health.

Comment on this clonotype: A junction boundary mismatches the germline segment, possibly from a read error. J is TRBJ2-3 and V is TRBV4-2; D unclear. The CDR3 has 13 amino acids. The V gene's germline CDR1 is LGHNA and CDR2 YNFKEQ. CDR3 sequence reads: CARSQEVLDTQYF. The CDR3, as DNA: TGTGCCCGCAGCCAAGAGGTCCTAGATACGCAGTATTTT.

This clonotype was detected a few times. This chain joins TRBV4-2 and TRBJ2-1; 10 bases fit TRBD2. CDR1 LGHNA and CDR2 YNFKEQ come from the germline V gene. V lost 5 bases to trimming and J lost 6 bases; unmatched junction nucleotides: 7. This CDR3 is built from 15 residues. CDR3 loop: CASSKAGGPLNEQFF. The CDR3 DNA is TGTGCCAGCAGCAAAGCGGGAGGGCCTCTCAATGAGCAGTTCTTC.

The genes are TRBV5-1 and TRBJ2-5; D might be TRBD1 (6 bases). The DNA end lines up better with TRBJ2-7; the J call may be wrong. The CDR3 runs 14 residues. CDR1 SGHRS and CDR2 YFSETQ come from the germline V gene. CDR3 region: CASSVGHGKNEQYF. The CDR3 DNA sequence: TGCGCCAGCAGCGTGGGACATGGAAAAAACGAGCAGTACTTC.

This sequence joins TRBV4-2 and TRBJ1-1; no clear D. Germline V gene lookup returns CDR1 LGHNA and CDR2 YNFKEQ. The CDR3 has 15 residues. V was trimmed by 0 bases and J by 4 bases, leaving 12 bases between them. The CDR3 loop reads CASSQDSAGITEAFF. The DNA for the CDR3 is TGTGCCAGCAGCCAAGATTCGGCGGGGATCACTGAAGCTTTCTTT.

This clonotype was counted only a few times. The rearrangement joins TRBV4-3 to TRBJ1-1, with 9 bases that match TRBD1. The CDR3 runs to 15 residues. Germline CDR1 and CDR2: LGHNA and YSLEER. After removal of 6 bases from V and 5 bases from J, the junction contained 10 bases not matched to a gene. CDR3 in amino acids: CASRRDRVSSTEAFF. In nucleotides, the CDR3 is TGCGCCAGCAGACGGGACAGGGTCTCTTCGACTGAAGCTTTCTTT.

This clonotype showed up just a few times. The chain couples TRBV7-9 to TRBJ2-1; TRBD2 matches at 8 bases. V shed 5 bases and J 7 bases; nucleotides not matched to a gene: 4. Germline CDR1 SEHNR, CDR2 FQNEAQ (reference sequence). This CDR3 has 13 amino acids. The CDR3 region is CASSPAGANEQFF. DNA of the CDR3: TGTGCCAGCAGCCCAGCGGGGGCGAATGAGCAGTTCTTC.

The gene calls are TRBV5-1 and TRBJ1-1; TRBD1 is a possible D gene (6 bases). V was cut by 5 bases and J by 5 bases, with 19 bases left in between. Germline V gene sequence: CDR1 SGHRS, CDR2 YFSETQ. The CDR3 length is 15 residues. The CDR3 nucleotides read TGCGCCAGCAGACCGATTGAGGGGGGAGGAACTGAAGCTTTCTTT. Its protein product is CASRPIEGGGTEAFF.

The V call is TRBV12-5, the J call TRBJ2-1; D may be TRBD1 or TRBD2 (5 bases each). The J call may not be correct, given that the DNA end is closer to TRBJ2-7. Germline CDR1 LGHNT, CDR2 FRNRAP. The CDR3 has 15 residues. The CDR3 here is CASGRGRVDYNEQYF. CDR3 DNA: TGTGCTAGTGGTCGGGGACGGGTAGACTACAATGAGCAGTACTTC.

The chain has TRBV6-4 and TRBJ2-2; tentatively, D is TRBD2 (5 bases). Looked up from germline, CDR1 is MRHNA and CDR2 is SNTAGT. With 5 bases removed from V and 4 bases from J, the gap between germline ends came to 11 bases. CDR3 size: 14 residues. Written as DNA, the CDR3 is TGTGCCAGCAGTATTGACTATGGCACCGGGGAGCTGTTTTTT. Its translation is CASSIDYGTGELFF.

This clonotype was counted a few times. The chain couples TRBV7-2 to TRBJ1-6; D is possibly TRBD1 (6 bases). V was trimmed by 0 bases and J by 10 bases, leaving 13 bases between them. The CDR3 extends over 15 amino acids. Germline-derived CDR1 and CDR2 are SGHTA and FQGNSA. CDR3 sequence (DNA): TGTGCCAGCAGCTTAGCGGGGGCTTCGCAATCACCCCTCCACTTT. Translating it yields CASSLAGASQSPLHF.